This TCR beta chain stems from a study of blood T cell repertoires in COVID-19. Study details: COVID-19 samples, acute and convalescent, were from the United States, Italy and Spain. Sources were T cells, B-cell-depleted T cells, or PBMCs; the material itself was cDNA or gDNA.

Per the original methods: Quantification of nucleated cells was approximated via reference gene primer amplification. Data came from immunoSEQ multiplex PCR; TCRdb stores just in-frame clones and leaves some out. That table is the source of V, J and clone size, and D and trimming were worked out from the DNA. This sample has roughly 200,000 clones, with around 82% found just once. With V trimmed by 5 bases and J by 8 bases, 9 bases remained unmatched. Germline CDR1 and CDR2: MNHNY and SVGAGI (reference sequence). This CDR3 is built from 15 residues. The chain is built from TRBV6-6 and TRBJ1-6, with 7 bases matching TRBD1. The sequenced sample consisted of peripheral blood. The sequence came from a man in his forties or fifties with active or convalescent COVID-19. CDR3 amino acids: CASSPLEGADSPLHF. In nucleotides, the CDR3 is TGTGCCAGCAGTCCACTCGAGGGGGCGGATTCACCCCTCCACTTT.